The table lists the clone carrying this T cell receptor (beta chain) with a count of one. Researchers ran the PCR with 60 Vbeta and 13 Jbeta primers. Assay used: immunoSEQ multiplex PCR; TCRdb lists only in-frame clones, some missing. The sample has about 130,000 clones; around 85% are singletons. CDR1 and CDR2 from the germline V gene are MNHEY and SMNVEV (reference sequence). The CDR3 length is 15 residues. V gave up 2 bases and J gave up 5 bases, with 15 bases separating them. This sample is drawn from a study of cytomegalovirus exposure and HLA in healthy donors. This TCR was sampled from a boy younger than 18 in good health and CMV-seronegative. The J gene is TRBJ1-2, the V gene TRBV27; D is unclear. Sequenced input: PBMCs. In DNA form, the CDR3 reads TGTGCCAGCAGTTTACGATCGGGAAGTTTTTATGGCTACACCTTC. Protein product: CASSLRSGSFYGYTF.